The 25 T cell receptor beta chains below all came from one sample that was sequenced in a study of tumor-infiltrating lymphocytes in primary liver carcinoma. A primer in the constant region served to generate TCR beta cDNA from 500 ng of total RNA. Slightly modified ARM-PCR served as the procedure for the TCR beta libraries. These libraries came from three rounds of nested multiplex PCR. Investigators reported that the first two PCR rounds, at 10 cycles each, used TRBV1-TRBV30 forward primers with a C-beta reverse primer. TCRdb reprocessed the multiplex PCR reads with MiXCR, giving one entry per CDR3 protein. The sample shows tens of thousands of distinct CDR3 sequences, about 65% of them seen only once. Co-extracting RNA and DNA was done with 20-30 mg of unsorted bulk tissue as input. Sequenced: liver tumor tissue from sampling region 4. As for subset: tumor region T4, right-lateral pole. The receptors here all came from a man aged 40-49 years with primary liver carcinoma and hepatitis B virus infection.

This clonotype was counted ten times or more. This chain joins TRBV12-3 or TRBV12-4 and TRBJ1-1, with D unresolved. Trimming shortened V by 1 base and J by 6 bases, and 6 bases separated the two germline ends. CDR3 size: 12 residues. CDR3 sequence (DNA): TGTGCCAGCAGTTTAGACGGGTCTGAAGCTTTCTTT. Amino acid sequence: CASSLDGSEAFF.

Points on this clonotype: The junction and the germline gene differ at one end; a read error may be behind it. The CDR3 region has the DNA TGTGCCATAGGACAGGGGGCTTGGACCGGGGACCTGTTTTTT. The encoded protein is CAIGQGAWTGDLFF. This chain joins TRBV10-3 and TRBJ2-2, with 11 bases matching TRBD1. CDR3 size: 14 residues. Germline V gene sequence: CDR1 ENHRY, CDR2 SYGVKD.

About this clonotype itself: The missing conserved phenylalanine or tryptophan at the end of this CDR3 makes a read error likely. The rearrangement uses TRBV6-1 and TRBJ2-1; 9 positions agree with TRBD2. V was pared by 7 bases and J by 8 bases, with 6 bases of the junction left unmatched. Germline V gene lookup returns CDR1 MNHNS and CDR2 SASEGT. The CDR3 length is 13 residues. The CDR3 bases are TGTGCCAGCATAGGGACTAGCCTGGATGAGCAGTTCTCC. It encodes CASIGTSLDEQFS.

This chain uses TRBV6-5 with TRBJ1-2; no clear D gene. The V gene lost 6 bases and the J gene lost 6 bases, with 14 bases spanning the gap. The CDR3 loop spans 13 amino acids. Germline V gives CDR1 MNHEY, CDR2 SVGAGI. The CDR3 reads CASSPAGSHGYTF. The DNA for the CDR3 is TGTGCCAGCAGCCCAGCTGGGAGCCATGGCTACACCTTC.

For this clonotype: A clone one base away is much larger, so this may be a read error. Because the CDR3 is missing its conserved closing phenylalanine or tryptophan, this is likely a read error. The DNA is left out, because the CDR3 cannot be placed on it with certainty; the CDR3 is given as TCRdb lists it. The V and J genes are TRBV11-2 and TRBJ2-5; the listed D gene, TRBD2, was not tested against the DNA. CDR1 SGHAT and CDR2 FQNNGV come from the germline V gene. 16 amino acids form the CDR3, both terminal residues included. The CDR3 spells CASSLVPASGQETHYL.

The table lists this clonotype with many counts. This chain links TRBV4-1 with TRBJ2-2; no definite D call. V was shortened by 3 bases and J by 6 bases, with 8 bases between the two germline ends. CDR1 and CDR2 from the germline V gene are MGHRA and YSYEKL. There are 13 residues in the CDR3. CDR3 in DNA: TGCGCCAGCAGCCACGCCGTAGCCGGGGAGCTGTTTTTT. Translating it yields CASSHAVAGELFF.

The chain carries TRBV6-4 and TRBJ2-3; TRBD1 is a possible D gene (6 bases). CDR1 is MRHNA and CDR2 is SNTAGT in the germline V gene. V was cut by 3 bases and J by 3 bases, with 7 bases left in between. The CDR3 covers 13 residues. DNA for the CDR3: TGTGCCAGCAGTGATACAGGGACAGATACGCAGTATTTT. Translated: CASSDTGTDTQYF.

Only a few counts were recorded for this clonotype. The chain recombines TRBV6-5 with TRBJ1-5; a possible D gene is TRBD1 (5 bases). Looked up from germline, CDR1 is MNHEY and CDR2 is SVGAGI. The CDR3 is made up of 13 amino acids. V was cut by 5 bases and J by 5 bases, with 10 bases left in between. The DNA of the CDR3 is TGTGCCAGCAGTGACAGCCGTGATCAGCCCCAGCATTTT. It codes for CASSDSRDQPQHF.

Note on this clonotype: The conserved final phenylalanine or tryptophan is absent from the CDR3, which likely points to a read error. V is TRBV10-3 and J is TRBJ2-3; tentative D call: TRBD2 (6 bases). The germline CDR1 and CDR2 sequences are ENHRY and SYGVKD. This CDR3 comprises 14 residues. Trimming pared 4 bases from V and 5 bases from J, leaving 13 bases between. CDR3 sequence reads: CAISGSGRGDTQYL. The CDR3 nucleotides read TGTGCCATCAGTGGTAGCGGAAGAGGAGATACGCAGTATCTT.

About this clonotype itself: A read error is possible here, since a much larger clone lies one base away. The chain uses TRBV6-1 and TRBJ1-1; D not resolved. CDR1 MNHNS and CDR2 SASEGT come from the germline V gene. The CDR3 totals 13 residues. The CDR3 sequence is CTRSQSIGTEAFF. CDR3 sequence (DNA): TGTACCAGAAGTCAGAGTATAGGCACTGAAGCTTTCTTT.

The chain uses TRBV10-3 and TRBJ2-7; TRBD2 agrees at 8 bases. Germline assignment: CDR1 ENHRY and CDR2 SYGVKD. The CDR3 totals 15 residues. The V segment lost 7 bases and the J segment 3 bases; nucleotides outside the gene matches: 11. In DNA form, the CDR3 reads TGTGCCATCAATGGAGACGGGGGGGGAGGCTACGAGCAGTACTTC. It yields the protein CAINGDGGGGYEQYF.

V and J are TRBV4-3 and TRBJ2-3, with D unresolved. This CDR3 is built from 15 residues. V was cut by 0 bases and J by 4 bases, with 11 bases left in between. The germline V gene encodes CDR1 LGHNA and CDR2 YSLEER. The CDR3 is CASSQDLITPDTQYF. CDR3 nucleotides: TGCGCCAGCAGCCAAGATTTAATCACCCCAGATACGCAGTATTTT.

The chain combines TRBV6-1 with TRBJ2-7; D remains ambiguous. V was clipped by 8 bases and J by 12 bases, with 14 bases between them. The CDR3 has 10 residues. The germline V gene encodes CDR1 MNHNS and CDR2 SASEGT. The CDR3 DNA reads as TGTGCCAGCGGGTCCTACGAGTGGTACTTC. Translating it yields CASGSYEWYF.

This clonotype came up once. One junction end does not reproduce the germline sequence, and a read error may be involved. This sequence joins TRBV5-6 and TRBJ2-1; 8 nucleotides align to TRBD2. CDR3 length equals 16 residues. Germline loops: CDR1 SGHDT, CDR2 YYEEEE. The DNA of the CDR3 is TGTGCCAGCAGCACACCGGGACTAGGTGGGTTGAATGAGCAGATCTTC. The encoded protein is CASSTPGLGGLNEQIF. The full variable domain, with the rest looked up from reference TRBV5-6 and TRBJ2-1, is DAGVTQSPTHLIKTRGQQVTLRCSPKSGHDTVSWYQQALGQGPQFIFQYYEEEERQRGNFPDRFSGHQFPNYSSELNVNALLLGDSALYLCASSTPGLGGLNEQIFGPGTRLTVL.

Remarks on this clonotype: A read error is possible here, since a much larger clone lies one base away. The J gene is TRBJ2-1, the V gene TRBV6-6; possibly TRBD1 for D (6 bases). The CDR3 has 14 amino acids. Germline CDR1 reads MNHNY; CDR2 reads SVGAGI (reference sequence). Here the CDR3 reads CASRPTGNYNGQFF. In DNA form, the CDR3 reads TGTGCCAGCAGGCCGACAGGTAACTACAATGGGCAGTTCTTC.

As regards this clonotype: The junction departs from germline at one end; a sequencing error may be responsible. The gene calls are TRBV11-2 and TRBJ1-1; perhaps TRBD1 as D (6 bases). CDR1 and CDR2 (germline): SGHAT, FQNNGV. The CDR3 runs 16 residues. This CDR3 reads CAGSRGRAGAFTEAFF. The CDR3 DNA reads as TGTGCCGGCAGCCGAGGTAGGGCGGGGGCCTTCACTGAAGCTTTCTTT. The complete variable domain, with remaining parts taken from reference TRBV11-2 and TRBJ1-1, reads EAGVAQSPRYKIIEKRQSVAFWCNPISGHATLYWYQQILGQGPKLLIQFQNNGVVDDSQLPKDRFSAERLKGVDSTLKIQPAKLEDSAVYLCAGSRGRAGAFTEAFFGQGTRLTVV.

To note about this clonotype: A read error may produce the germline difference seen at one junction end. The chain uses TRBV6-5 and TRBJ2-2; perhaps TRBD1 as D (7 bases). The CDR3 consists of 14 residues. The germline gives CDR1 MNHEY, CDR2 SVGAGI. This CDR3 reads CASTPTGAGGELFF. The CDR3 DNA follows: TGTGCCAGCACTCCCACAGGGGCGGGCGGGGAGTTGTTTTTT.

Regarding this clonotype: This could be a read error, since a much larger clone is one nucleotide away. The V and J genes are TRBV9 and TRBJ2-3, with a possible D match to TRBD1 (6 bases). Deletions cut 0 bases from V and 6 bases from J, with 11 bases between. CDR1 and CDR2 (germline): SGDLS, YYNGEE. This CDR3 is 14 amino acids long. The CDR3 bases are TGTGCCAGCAGCGTAGCTCACACAGGGGATACGCAGTATTTT. Its protein product is CASSVAHTGDTQYF. Full variable domain (rest looked up from reference TRBV9 and TRBJ2-3): DSGVTQTPKHLITATGQRVTLRCSPRSGDLSVYWYQQSLDQGLQFLIQYYNGEERAKGNILERFSAQQFPDLHSELNLSSLELGDSALYFCASSVAHTGDTQYFGPGTRLTVL.

There are many counts of this clonotype. The genes are TRBV14 and TRBJ1-6; a weak D match, TRBD1 (6 bases). The CDR3 runs to 14 residues. Germline V lookup: CDR1 SGHDN, CDR2 FVKESK. V shed 3 bases and J shed 7 bases, with 10 bases lying between them. CDR3 in amino acids: CASSHSGENSPLHF. Here the CDR3 DNA reads TGTGCCAGCAGCCACTCAGGGGAAAATTCACCCCTCCACTTT.

Comment on this clonotype: Likely a read error: the CDR3 ends without its conserved phenylalanine or tryptophan. This chain's CDR3 is CASSRLAGETQYL. The CDR3 DNA sequence: TGTGCCAGCAGCAGACTAGCGGGAGAGACCCAGTACCTC. The chain links TRBV12-3 or TRBV12-4 to TRBJ2-5; TRBD2 agrees at 10 bases. The CDR3 extends over 13 amino acids. With V trimmed by 6 bases and J by 4 bases, 2 bases remained unmatched.

With respect to this clonotype: The junction differs from germline at one of its ends, possibly a read error. This chain connects TRBV6-1 to TRBJ1-6; D gene ambiguous. The CDR3 is made up of 13 amino acids. Germline CDR1 and CDR2: MNHNS and SASEGT. The CDR3 loop reads CASCELGNSPLHF. The CDR3 coding sequence is TGTGCCAGCTGTGAATTAGGGAATTCACCCCTCCACTTT.

On this clonotype itself: A read error may produce the germline difference seen at one junction end. CDR3 DNA sequence: TGTACCAGCAGTTTATGGGGTGGGGCGGCCATAGCCAAAAACATTCGGTACTTC. It is translated as CTSSLWGGAAIAKNIRYF. The chain uses TRBV12-3 or TRBV12-4 and TRBJ2-4; possible D gene TRBD1, 5 bases. CDR3 length: 18 residues.

Worth noting for this clonotype: No conserved phenylalanine or tryptophan ends this CDR3, so it is likely a read error. It is unclear where the CDR3 begins or ends on the DNA, so no DNA is shown, and the CDR3 is as TCRdb lists it. V is TRBV30 and J is TRBJ1-4; the D call of TRBD1 is as the table states it, not checked on the DNA. The length of the CDR3 is 13 amino acids, counting both ends. Per germline, CDR1 GTSNPN and CDR2 SVGIG (reference sequence). CDR3 loop: CACLDRPREKLLL.

As regards this clonotype: A read error may produce the germline difference seen at one junction end. The genes are TRBV6-2 or TRBV6-3 and TRBJ2-7; D is undetermined. This CDR3 is built from 16 residues. Germline values: CDR1 MNHEY, CDR2 SVGEGT. The CDR3: CASSYRRWGRPYEQYF. For the CDR3, the DNA is TGTGCCAGCAGTTACCGCCGCTGGGGAAGGCCTTACGAACAGTACTTC.

The table lists this clonotype with a count of one. The V gene is TRBV28, the J gene TRBJ2-5; D could derive from TRBD1 or TRBD2 (6 bases each). The length of the CDR3 is 15 residues. V dropped 10 bases and J dropped 1 base, with 19 bases sitting between them. From germline, CDR1 is MDHEN and CDR2 SYDVKM. The CDR3 region is CAITWGWGAQETQYF. In nucleotides, the CDR3 is TGTGCCATCACTTGGGGGTGGGGGGCCCAAGAGACCCAGTACTTC.